Listed here is a single T cell receptor (beta chain). This record comes from a study of blood T cell repertoires in COVID-19. About the study: PBMCs, B-cell-depleted T cells, or T cells were the source of the cDNA or gDNA that made up the material.

As originally analysed: Estimation of nucleated cell counts was performed using reference gene primer amplification. The assay was immunoSEQ multiplex PCR, and TCRdb's table has in-frame clones only and misses some. The DNA gave D and trimming, while V, J and clone size come from that table. This table has around 250,000 clones, 80% to 90% appearing once. The sequencing sample was made of PBMCs or T cells enriched from blood (not recorded which). The origin of this receptor is a woman in her 30s with acute COVID-19.

As DNA, the CDR3 is TGTGCCAGCAGTTTATACCGGGACTCCTACGAGCAGTACTTC. Translated: CASSLYRDSYEQYF. V is TRBV28 and J is TRBJ2-7, with a weak D call TRBD2 (5 bases). Germline V lookup: CDR1 MDHEN, CDR2 SYDVKM. The CDR3 is 14 residues long. V lost 1 base and J 0 bases, leaving 7 bases between the germline ends.